The 4 T cell receptor beta chains reported below all come from one sample, sequenced in a study of cytomegalovirus exposure and HLA in healthy donors. PCR was performed using 60 Vbeta and 13 Jbeta primers. Assay used: immunoSEQ multiplex PCR; TCRdb lists only in-frame clones, some missing. In the table there are more than 150,000 clones, 75% to 90% of which are singletons. The specimen was PBMCs. The receptor source for this set is a man in his forties in good health and CMV-seropositive.

The rearrangement uses TRBV28 and TRBJ2-7; TRBD1 agrees at 7 bases. The CDR3 sequence is 13 residues long. The germline V gene encodes CDR1 MDHEN and CDR2 SYDVKM. CDR3 nucleotide sequence: TGTGGCACGAGCCCGGGACAGATCTACGAGCAGTACTTC. Translation: CGTSPGQIYEQYF.

The genes are TRBV7-9 and TRBJ1-3; D gene ambiguous. CDR3 length: 14 residues. Germline loops: CDR1 SEHNR, CDR2 FQNEAQ (reference sequence). Trimming took 5 bases from V and 0 from J, leaving 8 bases between them. The DNA for the CDR3 is TGTGCCAGCAGCCTACAGATCTCTGGAAACACCATATATTTT. Its protein product is CASSLQISGNTIYF.

The chain carries TRBV19 and TRBJ2-7, with D perhaps matching TRBD1 (6 bases). Germline CDR1 LNHDA, CDR2 SQIVND (reference sequence). The CDR3 contains 12 residues. The V gene lost 5 bases and the J gene lost 2 bases, with 7 bases spanning the gap. This CDR3 reads CASSRTAYEQYF. The CDR3 region has the DNA TGTGCCAGTAGTCGGACAGCCTACGAGCAGTACTTC.

V usage is TRBV9 and J usage is TRBJ2-1, with D possibly being TRBD1 (6 bases). V lost 3 bases to trimming and J lost 8 bases, with 9 bases between them. The CDR3 sequence is 12 residues long. Germline CDR1 and CDR2: SGDLS and YYNGEE. CDR3 residues: CASSEDSYEQFF. Here the CDR3 DNA reads TGTGCCAGCAGCGAGGACAGCTATGAGCAGTTCTTC.